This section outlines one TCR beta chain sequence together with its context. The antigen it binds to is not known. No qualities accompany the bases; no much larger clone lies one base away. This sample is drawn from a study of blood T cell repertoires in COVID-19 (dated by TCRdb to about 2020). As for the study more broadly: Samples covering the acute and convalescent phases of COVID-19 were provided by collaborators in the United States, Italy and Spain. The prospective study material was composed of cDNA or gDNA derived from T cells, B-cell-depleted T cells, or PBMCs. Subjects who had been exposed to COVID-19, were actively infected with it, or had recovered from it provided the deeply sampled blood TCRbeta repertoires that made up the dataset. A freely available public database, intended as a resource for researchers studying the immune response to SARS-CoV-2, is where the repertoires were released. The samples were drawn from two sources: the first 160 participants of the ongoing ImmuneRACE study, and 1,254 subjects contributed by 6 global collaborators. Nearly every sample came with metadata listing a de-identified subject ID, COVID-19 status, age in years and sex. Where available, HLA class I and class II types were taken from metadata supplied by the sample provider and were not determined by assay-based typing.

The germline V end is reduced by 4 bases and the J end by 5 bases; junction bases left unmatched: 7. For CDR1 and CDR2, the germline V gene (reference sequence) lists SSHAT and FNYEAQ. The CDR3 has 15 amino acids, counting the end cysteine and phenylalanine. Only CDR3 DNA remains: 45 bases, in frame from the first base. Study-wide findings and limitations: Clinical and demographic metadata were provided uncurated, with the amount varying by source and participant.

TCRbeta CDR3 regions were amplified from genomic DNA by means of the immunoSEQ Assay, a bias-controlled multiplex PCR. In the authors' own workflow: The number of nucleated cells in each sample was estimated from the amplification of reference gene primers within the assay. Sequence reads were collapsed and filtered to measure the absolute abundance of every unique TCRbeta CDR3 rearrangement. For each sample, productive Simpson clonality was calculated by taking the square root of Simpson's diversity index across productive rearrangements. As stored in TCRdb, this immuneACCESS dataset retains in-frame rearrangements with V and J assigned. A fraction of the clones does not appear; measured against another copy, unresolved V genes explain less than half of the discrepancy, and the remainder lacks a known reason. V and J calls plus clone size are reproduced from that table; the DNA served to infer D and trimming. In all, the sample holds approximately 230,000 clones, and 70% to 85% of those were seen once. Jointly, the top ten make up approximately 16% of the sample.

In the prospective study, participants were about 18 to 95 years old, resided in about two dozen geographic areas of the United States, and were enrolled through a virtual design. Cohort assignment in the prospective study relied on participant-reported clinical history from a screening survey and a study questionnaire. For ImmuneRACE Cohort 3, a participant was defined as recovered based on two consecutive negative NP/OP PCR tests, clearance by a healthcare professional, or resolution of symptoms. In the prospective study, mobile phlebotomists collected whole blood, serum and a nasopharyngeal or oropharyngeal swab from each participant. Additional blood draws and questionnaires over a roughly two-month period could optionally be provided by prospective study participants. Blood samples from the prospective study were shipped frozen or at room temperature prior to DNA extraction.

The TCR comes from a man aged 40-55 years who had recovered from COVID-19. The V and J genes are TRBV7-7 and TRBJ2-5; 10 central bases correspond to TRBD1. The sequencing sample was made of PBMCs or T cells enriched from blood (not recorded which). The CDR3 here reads CASSSQRTGGETQYF. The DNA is TGTGCCAGCAGCTCCCAACGGACAGGGGGGGAGACCCAGTACTTC.